Listed below are T cell receptor beta chains from one sample, sequenced in a study of CD8+ T cells in alopecia areata. TCRdb's table, derived via immunoSEQ multiplex PCR, lists solely in-frame clones and lacks some. Among about 280,000 clones listed, 58% were seen once. The sequences come from CD4+ T cells sorted from blood, collected at week 24, from a patient treated with tofacitinib. These TCRs come from a human donor with alopecia areata. Each CDR3 is given with its conserved first and last residue. D genes are given only for firm matches. Clone size is stated in some rows and not others, as once, few, many or a class when expanded.

j_call clone_size v_call d_call cdr3_aa cdr3_nt
TRBJ2-3 few TRBV5-8 TRBD1 CASSPGQGDTDTQYF TGTGCCAGCAGCCCTGGACAGGGGGACACAGATACGCAGTATTTT
TRBJ2-3 NA TRBV27 TRBD2 CASSSRTSGGLSTDTQYF TGTGCCAGCAGTTCCCGGACTAGCGGGGGCCTGAGCACAGATACGCAGTATTTT
TRBJ2-3 NA TRBV9 NA CASSPLGGRGTDTQYF TGTGCCAGCAGCCCTCTTGGGGGTCGCGGCACAGATACGCAGTATTTT
TRBJ1-2 NA TRBV6-5 NA CASSYRLDYGYTF TGTGCCAGCAGTTACCGGCTGGACTATGGCTACACCTTC
TRBJ1-2 NA TRBV10-3 NA CAISEGGEGGYTF TGTGCCATCAGTGAAGGGGGAGAGGGCGGCTACACCTTC
TRBJ2-7 NA TRBV2 NA CASSGTAEQYF TGTGCCAGCAGTGGTACGGCCGAGCAGTACTTC
TRBJ1-2 NA TRBV7-9 TRBD1 CASRDRTMGYTF TGTGCCAGCAGGGACAGGACAATGGGCTACACCTTC
TRBJ2-5 NA TRBV9 NA CASSVAQRETQYF TGTGCCAGCAGCGTAGCTCAGCGAGAGACCCAGTACTTC
TRBJ2-2 NA TRBV7-8 TRBD1 CASSQRQGTGELFF TGTGCCAGCAGCCAGAGACAGGGTACCGGGGAGCTGTTTTTT
TRBJ1-2 NA TRBV2 NA CASSERAGPYGYTF TGTGCCAGCAGTGAAAGAGCAGGGCCATATGGCTACACCTTC
TRBJ2-2 NA TRBV30 TRBD1 CAWIRGTGVPIGELFF TGTGCCTGGATCCGCGGGACAGGGGTGCCCATCGGGGAGCTGTTTTTT
TRBJ2-2 NA TRBV29-1 NA CSVEELPGELFF TGCAGCGTTGAAGAGCTCCCCGGGGAGCTGTTTTTT
TRBJ2-4 NA TRBV6-1 TRBD1 CASRTDRDDKNIQYF TGTGCCAGCAGAACAGACAGGGACGACAAAAACATTCAGTACTTC
TRBJ2-1 few TRBV5-8 NA CASSLVTGASSYNEQFF TGTGCCAGCAGCTTGGTGACGGGGGCGAGCTCCTACAATGAGCAGTTCTTC
TRBJ2-1 NA TRBV11-1 NA CASSQGPVYNEQFF TGTGCCAGCAGCCAGGGGCCCGTCTACAATGAGCAGTTCTTC
TRBJ1-2 NA TRBV5-4 NA CASSLDRAEGYTF TGTGCCAGCAGCTTGGACAGGGCAGAGGGCTACACCTTC
TRBJ2-2 NA TRBV7-2 NA CASSLDLIGELFF TGTGCCAGCAGCTTAGATCTGATCGGGGAGCTGTTTTTT
TRBJ2-5 NA TRBV7-9 NA CASSFALQGRGETQYF TGTGCCAGCAGTTTTGCCCTACAGGGGCGGGGAGAGACCCAGTACTTC
TRBJ1-2 NA TRBV25-1 TRBD1 CASSEGSFTGRGAYGYTF TGTGCCAGCAGTGAAGGAAGCTTCACGGGCAGGGGGGCGTATGGCTACACCTTC
TRBJ2-1 NA TRBV2 NA CASSEVVRWAIAPYNEQFF TGTGCCAGCAGTGAGGTAGTTAGGTGGGCAATTGCACCCTACAATGAGCAGTTCTTC
TRBJ2-3 NA TRBV7-2 NA CASSLEGARLTDTQYF TGTGCCAGCAGCTTAGAAGGTGCTAGACTCACAGATACGCAGTATTTT
TRBJ1-1 once TRBV30 TRBD1 CAWRRGQLSEEAFF TGTGCCTGGAGGAGGGGGCAGCTCAGCGAAGAAGCTTTCTTT
TRBJ1-1 NA TRBV20-1 NA CSALVAEAFF TGCAGTGCTCTGGTTGCTGAAGCTTTCTTT
TRBJ1-2 NA TRBV29-1 NA CSVQGIDGYTF TGCAGCGTACAAGGGATTGACGGCTACACCTTC
TRBJ2-6 once TRBV5-1 NA CASSLDGPSGANVLTF TGCGCCAGCAGCTTGGACGGACCCTCTGGGGCCAACGTCCTGACTTTC
TRBJ2-2 few TRBV2 TRBD2 CASSFSGANTGELFF TGTGCCAGCAGCTTTAGCGGGGCTAACACCGGGGAGCTGTTTTTT
TRBJ2-5 NA TRBV5-1 NA CASSFPSSPETQYF TGCGCCAGCAGCTTCCCATCTTCTCCAGAGACCCAGTACTTC
TRBJ1-2 NA TRBV11-2 NA CASSLDGESGRGYTF TGTGCCAGCAGCTTAGATGGAGAATCTGGAAGAGGCTACACCTTC